This entry is about one T cell receptor (beta chain). This clone was recorded at least ten times. Its target antigen remains unknown. The sample holds no much larger clone one base away, and base qualities are not on file. One collaborating source in Seattle enrolled patients while the patients were actively infected and followed the patients over time throughout the course of disease. Each collaborating institution followed its own protocols to collect whole blood in K2EDTA tubes. Collaborator samples were shipped for TCRbeta analysis as frozen whole blood, isolated PBMCs, or DNA extracted from either sample type. These data originate in a study of blood T cell repertoires in COVID-19 (dated by TCRdb to the early 2020s). Regarding the complete study: The collaborator samples originated in the United States, Italy and Spain and spanned the acute and convalescent phases of COVID-19. The prospective study material was composed of cDNA or gDNA derived from T cells, B-cell-depleted T cells, or PBMCs. The repertoires were released in a freely available public database meant as a resource for research on the immune response to SARS-CoV-2. Subjects who had been exposed to COVID-19, were actively infected with it, or had recovered from it provided the deeply sampled blood TCRbeta repertoires that made up the dataset. The samples were drawn from two sources: the first 160 participants of the ongoing ImmuneRACE study, and about 1,300 subjects contributed by 6 global collaborators. Where HLA class I and class II types were available, the types were taken from metadata supplied by the sample provider, not from assay-based typing. Nearly every sample came with metadata listing a de-identified subject ID, COVID-19 status, age in years and sex. Broader findings and caveats from the paper: The quantity of clinical and demographic metadata differed by source and by participant and was supplied without curation.

TCRbeta CDR3 regions were amplified from genomic DNA using the immunoSEQ Assay, a bias-controlled multiplex PCR. Per the authors' processing: Within the assay, amplification of reference gene primers was used to estimate how many nucleated cells each sample contained. Sequence reads were collapsed and filtered to measure the absolute abundance of every unique TCRbeta CDR3 rearrangement. Productive Simpson clonality was computed per sample as the square root of Simpson's diversity index over productive rearrangements. TCRdb carries this immuneACCESS record with in-frame sequences only. Its versions omit some clonotypes, under half of them owing to an unresolved V gene in the studies checked, with the rest unexplained. For V, J and clone size, that table is used; D and trimming come from the DNA. This sample holds 200,000 to 250,000 clones; 85% were observed only once. The ten largest clones add up to 2% to 3% of the sample.

V drops 6 bases and J drops 4 bases, leaving 10 bases in between. The CDR3 measures 13 amino acids from cysteine to phenylalanine. Just the 39-base CDR3 DNA is kept, in frame starting at base 1. In the germline V gene, CDR1 corresponds to SNHLY and CDR2 to FYNNEI. The clonotype was recovered from a woman in her 70s with COVID-19, enrolled during active disease. Here the chain combines TRBV2 and TRBJ1-5; possibly the D gene is TRBD1, per 5 matching bases. Material: peripheral blood. The DNA sequence is as follows: TGTGCCAGCAGGGAGGGACCGAATCAGCCCCAGCATTTT. Its protein product is CASREGPNQPQHF.